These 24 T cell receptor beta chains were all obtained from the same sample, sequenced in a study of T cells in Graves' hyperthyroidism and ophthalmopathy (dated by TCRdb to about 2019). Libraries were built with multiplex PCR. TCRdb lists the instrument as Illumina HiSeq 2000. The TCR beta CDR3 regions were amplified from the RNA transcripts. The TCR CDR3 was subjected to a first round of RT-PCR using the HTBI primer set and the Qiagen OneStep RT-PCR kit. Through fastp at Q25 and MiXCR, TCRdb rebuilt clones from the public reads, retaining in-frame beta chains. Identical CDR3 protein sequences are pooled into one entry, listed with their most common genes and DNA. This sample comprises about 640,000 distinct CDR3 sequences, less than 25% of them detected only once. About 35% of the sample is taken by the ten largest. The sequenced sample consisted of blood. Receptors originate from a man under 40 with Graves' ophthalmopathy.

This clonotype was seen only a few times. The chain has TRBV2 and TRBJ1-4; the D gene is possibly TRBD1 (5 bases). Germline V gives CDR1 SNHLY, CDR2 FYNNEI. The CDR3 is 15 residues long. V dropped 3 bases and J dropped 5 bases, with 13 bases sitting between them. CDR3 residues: CASSDAGTGNEKLFF. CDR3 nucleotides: TGTGCCAGCAGTGACGCCGGGACCGGGAATGAAAAACTGTTTTTT.

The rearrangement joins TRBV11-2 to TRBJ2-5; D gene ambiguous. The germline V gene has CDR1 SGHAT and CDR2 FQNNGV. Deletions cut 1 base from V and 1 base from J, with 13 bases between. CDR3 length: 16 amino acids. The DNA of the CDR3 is TGTGCCAGCAGCTTAGGACACGACCAACTCCAAGAGACCCAGTACTTC. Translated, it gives CASSLGHDQLQETQYF.

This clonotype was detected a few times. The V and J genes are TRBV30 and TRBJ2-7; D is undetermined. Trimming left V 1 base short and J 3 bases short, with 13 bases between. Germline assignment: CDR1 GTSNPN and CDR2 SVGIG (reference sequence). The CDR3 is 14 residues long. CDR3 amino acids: CAWSEWARDYEQYF. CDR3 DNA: TGTGCCTGGAGTGAGTGGGCGAGAGACTACGAGCAGTACTTC.

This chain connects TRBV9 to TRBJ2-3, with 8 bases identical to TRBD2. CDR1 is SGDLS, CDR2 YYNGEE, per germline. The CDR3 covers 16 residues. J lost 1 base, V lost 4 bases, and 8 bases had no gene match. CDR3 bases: TGTGCCAGCAGCACCCGGACTAGCCCCGGCACAGATACGCAGTATTTT. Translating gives CASSTRTSPGTDTQYF.

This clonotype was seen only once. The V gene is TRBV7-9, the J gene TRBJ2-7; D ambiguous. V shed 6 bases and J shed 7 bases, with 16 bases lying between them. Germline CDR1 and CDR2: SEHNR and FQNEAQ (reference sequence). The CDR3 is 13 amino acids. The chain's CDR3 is CASSSRSGLEQYF. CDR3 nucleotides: TGTGCCAGCAGTTCACGATCCGGGCTAGAGCAGTACTTC.

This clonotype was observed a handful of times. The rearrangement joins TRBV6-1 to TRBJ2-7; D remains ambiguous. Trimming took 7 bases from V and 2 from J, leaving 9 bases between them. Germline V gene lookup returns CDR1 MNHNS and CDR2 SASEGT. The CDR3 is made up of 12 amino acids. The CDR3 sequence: CASITSPYEQYF. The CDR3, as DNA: TGTGCCAGCATTACCTCGCCCTACGAGCAGTACTTC.

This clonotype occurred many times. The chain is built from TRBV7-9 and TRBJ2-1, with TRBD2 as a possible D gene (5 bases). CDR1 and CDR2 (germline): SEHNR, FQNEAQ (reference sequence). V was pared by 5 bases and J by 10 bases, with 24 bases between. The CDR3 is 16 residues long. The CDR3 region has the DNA TGTGCCAGCAGCCACACCTCTCCGCGGGCGGCAAGGGAGCAGTTCTTC. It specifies CASSHTSPRAAREQFF. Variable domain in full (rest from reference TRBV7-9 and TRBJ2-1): DTGVSQNPRHKITKRGQNVTFRCDPISEHNRLYWYRQTLGQGPEFLTYFQNEAQLEKSRLLSDRFSAERPKGSFSTLEIQRTEQGDSAMYLCASSHTSPRAAREQFFGPGTRLTVL.

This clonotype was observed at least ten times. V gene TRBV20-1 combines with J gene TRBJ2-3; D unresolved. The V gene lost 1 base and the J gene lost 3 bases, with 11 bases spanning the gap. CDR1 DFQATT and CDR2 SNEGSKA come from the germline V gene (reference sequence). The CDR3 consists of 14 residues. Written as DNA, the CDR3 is TGCAGTGCTAGAGGTGGTCCAGTAACAGATACGCAGTATTTT. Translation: CSARGGPVTDTQYF.

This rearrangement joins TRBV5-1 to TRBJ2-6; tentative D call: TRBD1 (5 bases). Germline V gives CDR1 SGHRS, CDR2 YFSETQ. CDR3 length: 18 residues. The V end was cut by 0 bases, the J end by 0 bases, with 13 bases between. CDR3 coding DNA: TGCGCCAGCAGCTTGGAGGGGCCCTACTACTCTGGGGCCAACGTCCTGACTTTC. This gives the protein CASSLEGPYYSGANVLTF.

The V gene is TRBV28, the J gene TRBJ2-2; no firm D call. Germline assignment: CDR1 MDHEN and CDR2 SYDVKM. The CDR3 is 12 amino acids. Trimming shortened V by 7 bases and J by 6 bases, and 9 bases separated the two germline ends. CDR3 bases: TGTGCCAGCACCTCTCAGCCCGGGGAGCTGTTTTTT. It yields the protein CASTSQPGELFF.

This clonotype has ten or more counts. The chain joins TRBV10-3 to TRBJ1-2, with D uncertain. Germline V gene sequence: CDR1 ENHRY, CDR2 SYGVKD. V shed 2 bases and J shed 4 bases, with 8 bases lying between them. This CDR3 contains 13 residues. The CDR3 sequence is CAISEEMVYGYTF. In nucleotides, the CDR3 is TGTGCCATCAGTGAGGAAATGGTCTATGGCTACACCTTC.

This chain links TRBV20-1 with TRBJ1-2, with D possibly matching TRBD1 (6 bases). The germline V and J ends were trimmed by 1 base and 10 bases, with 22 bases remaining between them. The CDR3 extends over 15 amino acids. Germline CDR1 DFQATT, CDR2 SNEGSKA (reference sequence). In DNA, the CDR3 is TGCAGTGCTAGAGGGGCAGGGGAAAGCTATGGGGTCTACACCTTC. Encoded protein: CSARGAGESYGVYTF.

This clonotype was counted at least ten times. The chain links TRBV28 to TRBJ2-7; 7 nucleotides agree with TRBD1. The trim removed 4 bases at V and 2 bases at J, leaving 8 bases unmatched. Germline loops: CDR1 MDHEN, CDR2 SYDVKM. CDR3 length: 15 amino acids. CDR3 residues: CASSSSGTETYEQYF. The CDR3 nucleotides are TGTGCCAGCAGTTCGTCCGGGACAGAAACCTACGAGCAGTACTTC.

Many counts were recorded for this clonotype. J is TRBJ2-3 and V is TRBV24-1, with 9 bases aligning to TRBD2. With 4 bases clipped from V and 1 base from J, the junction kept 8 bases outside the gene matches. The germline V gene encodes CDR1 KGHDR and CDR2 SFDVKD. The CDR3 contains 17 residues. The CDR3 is CATSEGGASGGTDTQYF. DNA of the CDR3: TGTGCCACCAGTGAGGGTGGCGCTAGCGGGGGCACAGATACGCAGTATTTT.

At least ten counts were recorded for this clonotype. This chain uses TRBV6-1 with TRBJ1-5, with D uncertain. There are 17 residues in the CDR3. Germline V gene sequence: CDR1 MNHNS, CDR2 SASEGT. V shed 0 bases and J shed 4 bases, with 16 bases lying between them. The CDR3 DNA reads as TGTGCCAGCAGTGAAGCGCTGGGGTCCCTGGGGAATCAGCCCCAGCATTTT. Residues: CASSEALGSLGNQPQHF.

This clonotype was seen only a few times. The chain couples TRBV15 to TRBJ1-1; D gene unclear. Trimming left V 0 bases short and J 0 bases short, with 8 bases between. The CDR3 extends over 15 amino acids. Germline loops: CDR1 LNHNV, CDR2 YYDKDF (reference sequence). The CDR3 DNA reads TGTGCCACCAGCAGAGATCGCGCGGTGAACACTGAAGCTTTCTTT. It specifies CATSRDRAVNTEAFF.

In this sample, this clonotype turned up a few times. As DNA, the CDR3 is TGTGCCTGGAGCCGTGGGCGTGAGCAGTTCTTC. Amino acids: CAWSRGREQFF. The chain employs TRBV30 and TRBJ2-1; D ambiguous. Trimming shortened V by 3 bases and J by 9 bases, and 9 bases separated the two germline ends. CDR3 length: 11 amino acids. Germline CDR1 and CDR2: GTSNPN and SVGIG (reference sequence).

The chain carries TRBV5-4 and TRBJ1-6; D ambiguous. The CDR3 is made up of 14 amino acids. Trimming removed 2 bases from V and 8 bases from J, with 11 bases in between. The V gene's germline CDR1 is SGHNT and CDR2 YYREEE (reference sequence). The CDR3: CASSFEDGDSPLHF. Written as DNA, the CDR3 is TGTGCCAGCAGCTTTGAAGATGGGGATTCACCCCTCCACTTT. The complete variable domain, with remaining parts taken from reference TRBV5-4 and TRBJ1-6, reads ETGVTQSPTHLIKTRGQQVTLRCSSQSGHNTVSWYQQALGQGPQFIFQYYREEENGRGNFPPRFSGLQFPNYSSELNVNALELDDSALYLCASSFEDGDSPLHFGNGTRLTVT.

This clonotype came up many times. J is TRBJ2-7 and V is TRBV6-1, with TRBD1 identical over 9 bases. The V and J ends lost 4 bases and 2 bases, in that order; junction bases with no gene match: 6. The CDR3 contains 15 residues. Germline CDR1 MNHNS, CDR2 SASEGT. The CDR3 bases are TGTGCCAGCAGTGCCGCCGGGACAGGGACCTACGAGCAGTACTTC. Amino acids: CASSAAGTGTYEQYF.

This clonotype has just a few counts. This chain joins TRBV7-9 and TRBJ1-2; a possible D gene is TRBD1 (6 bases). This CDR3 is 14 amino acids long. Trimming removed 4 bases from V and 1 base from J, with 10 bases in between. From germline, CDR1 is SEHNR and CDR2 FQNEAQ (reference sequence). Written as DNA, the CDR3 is TGTGCCAGCAGCTCAGACAGGTATAACTATGGCTACACCTTC. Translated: CASSSDRYNYGYTF. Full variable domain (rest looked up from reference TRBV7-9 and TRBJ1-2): DTGVSQNPRHKITKRGQNVTFRCDPISEHNRLYWYRQTLGQGPEFLTYFQNEAQLEKSRLLSDRFSAERPKGSFSTLEIQRTEQGDSAMYLCASSSDRYNYGYTFGSGTRLTVV.

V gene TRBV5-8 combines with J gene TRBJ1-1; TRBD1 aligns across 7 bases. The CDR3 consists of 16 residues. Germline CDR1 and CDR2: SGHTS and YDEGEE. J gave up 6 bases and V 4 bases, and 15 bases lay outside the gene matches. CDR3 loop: CASSPGQALVDAEAFF. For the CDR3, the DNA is TGTGCCAGCAGCCCCGGACAGGCCCTGGTAGATGCTGAAGCTTTCTTT.

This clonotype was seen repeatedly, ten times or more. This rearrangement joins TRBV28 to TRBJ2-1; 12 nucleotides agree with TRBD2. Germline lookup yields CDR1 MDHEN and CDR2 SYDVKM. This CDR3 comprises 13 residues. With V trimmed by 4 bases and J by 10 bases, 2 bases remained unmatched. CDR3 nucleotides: TGTGCCAGCAGTTCAGGACTAGCGGGAGAGCAGTTCTTC. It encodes CASSSGLAGEQFF.

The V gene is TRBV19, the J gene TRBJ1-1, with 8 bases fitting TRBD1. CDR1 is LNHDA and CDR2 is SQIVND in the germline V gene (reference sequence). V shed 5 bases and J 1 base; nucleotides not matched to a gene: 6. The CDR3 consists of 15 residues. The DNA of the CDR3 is TGTGCCAGTAGTCCATGGGGACAGGCGAACACTGAAGCTTTCTTT. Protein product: CASSPWGQANTEAFF.

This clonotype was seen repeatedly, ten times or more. This CDR3 is CASSLDRNLYEQFF. The CDR3 nucleotides read TGTGCCAGCAGCTTAGATAGGAACCTCTATGAGCAGTTCTTC. The V gene is TRBV11-2, the J gene TRBJ2-1, with D hard to call. Per germline, CDR1 SGHAT and CDR2 FQNNGV. CDR3 size: 14 residues. Trimming removed 0 bases from V and 8 bases from J, with 11 bases in between. Full variable domain (missing parts from reference TRBV11-2 and TRBJ2-1): EAGVAQSPRYKIIEKRQSVAFWCNPISGHATLYWYQQILGQGPKLLIQFQNNGVVDDSQLPKDRFSAERLKGVDSTLKIQPAKLEDSAVYLCASSLDRNLYEQFFGPGTRLTVL.